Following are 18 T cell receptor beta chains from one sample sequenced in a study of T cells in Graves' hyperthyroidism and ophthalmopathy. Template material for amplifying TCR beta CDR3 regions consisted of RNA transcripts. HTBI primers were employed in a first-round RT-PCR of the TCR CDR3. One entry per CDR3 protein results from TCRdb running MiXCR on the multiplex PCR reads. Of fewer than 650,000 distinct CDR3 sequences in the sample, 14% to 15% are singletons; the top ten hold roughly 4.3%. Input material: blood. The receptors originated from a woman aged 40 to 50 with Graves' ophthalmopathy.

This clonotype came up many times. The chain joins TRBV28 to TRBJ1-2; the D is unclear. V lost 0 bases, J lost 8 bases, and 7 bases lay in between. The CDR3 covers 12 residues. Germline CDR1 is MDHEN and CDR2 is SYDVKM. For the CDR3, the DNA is TGTGCCAGCAGTTTATGGGAGCGAGGCTACACCTTC. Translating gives CASSLWERGYTF.

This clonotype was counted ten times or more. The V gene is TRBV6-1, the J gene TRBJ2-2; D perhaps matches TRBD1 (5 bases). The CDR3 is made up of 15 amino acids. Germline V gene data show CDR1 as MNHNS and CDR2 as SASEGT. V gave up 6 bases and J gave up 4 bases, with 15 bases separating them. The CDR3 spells CASSSPQGGTGELFF. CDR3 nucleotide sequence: TGTGCCAGCAGCAGCCCCCAGGGTGGCACCGGGGAGCTGTTTTTT.

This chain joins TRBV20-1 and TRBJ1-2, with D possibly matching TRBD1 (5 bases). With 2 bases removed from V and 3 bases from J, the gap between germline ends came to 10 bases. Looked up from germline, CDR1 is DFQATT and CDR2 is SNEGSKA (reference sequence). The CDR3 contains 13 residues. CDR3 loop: CSARRGVDYGYTF. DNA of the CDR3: TGCAGTGCTAGACGGGGGGTCGACTATGGCTACACCTTC.

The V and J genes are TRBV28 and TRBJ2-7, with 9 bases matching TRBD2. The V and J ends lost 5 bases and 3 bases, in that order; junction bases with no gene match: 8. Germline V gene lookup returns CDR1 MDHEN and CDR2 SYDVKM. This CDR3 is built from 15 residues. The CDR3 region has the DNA TGTGCCAGCAGTCCGGGCGGGAGGGCCTTCTACGAGCAGTACTTC. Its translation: CASSPGGRAFYEQYF.

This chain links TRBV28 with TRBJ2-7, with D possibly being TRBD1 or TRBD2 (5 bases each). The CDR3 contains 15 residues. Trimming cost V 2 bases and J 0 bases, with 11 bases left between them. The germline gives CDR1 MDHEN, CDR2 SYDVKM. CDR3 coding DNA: TGTGCCAGCAGTTTAGGGGGTGAGAGCTCCTACGAGCAGTACTTC. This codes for CASSLGGESSYEQYF. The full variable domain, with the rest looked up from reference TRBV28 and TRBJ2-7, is DVKVTQSSRYLVKRTGEKVFLECVQDMDHENMFWYRQDPGLGLRLIYFSYDVKMKEKGDIPEGYSVSREKKERFSLILESASTNQTSMYLCASSLGGESSYEQYFGPGTRLTVT.

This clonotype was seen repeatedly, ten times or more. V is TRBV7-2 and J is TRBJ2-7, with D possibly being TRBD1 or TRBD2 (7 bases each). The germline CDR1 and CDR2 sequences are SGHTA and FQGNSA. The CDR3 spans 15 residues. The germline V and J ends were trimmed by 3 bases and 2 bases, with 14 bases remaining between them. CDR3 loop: CASSFGGTVAYEQYF. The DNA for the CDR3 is TGTGCCAGCAGCTTCGGGGGGACAGTAGCCTACGAGCAGTACTTC.

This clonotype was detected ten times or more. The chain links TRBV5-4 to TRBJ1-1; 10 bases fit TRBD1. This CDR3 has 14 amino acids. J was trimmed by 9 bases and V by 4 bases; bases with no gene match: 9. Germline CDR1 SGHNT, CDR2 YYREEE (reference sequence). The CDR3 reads CASSTSGTGVKAFF. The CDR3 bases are TGTGCCAGCAGCACCTCCGGGACAGGGGTAAAAGCTTTCTTT.

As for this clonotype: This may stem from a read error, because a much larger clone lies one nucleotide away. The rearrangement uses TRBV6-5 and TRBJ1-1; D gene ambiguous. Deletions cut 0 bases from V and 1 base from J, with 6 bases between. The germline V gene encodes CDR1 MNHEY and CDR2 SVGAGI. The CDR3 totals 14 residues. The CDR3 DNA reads TGTGCCAGCAGTTACTCGATTACGAACACTGAAGCTTTCTTT. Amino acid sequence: CASSYSITNTEAFF.

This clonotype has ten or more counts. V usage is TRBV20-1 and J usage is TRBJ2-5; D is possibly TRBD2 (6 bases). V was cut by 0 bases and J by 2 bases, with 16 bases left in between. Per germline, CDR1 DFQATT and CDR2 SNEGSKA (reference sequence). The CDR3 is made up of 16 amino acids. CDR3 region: CSARDVGSGDQETQYF. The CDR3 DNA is TGCAGTGCTAGAGACGTAGGTAGCGGAGATCAAGAGACCCAGTACTTC.

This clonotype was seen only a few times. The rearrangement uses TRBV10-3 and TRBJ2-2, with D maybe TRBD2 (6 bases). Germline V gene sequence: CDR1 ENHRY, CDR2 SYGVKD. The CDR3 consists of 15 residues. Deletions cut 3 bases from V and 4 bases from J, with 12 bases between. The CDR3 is CAISDSGRRTGELFF. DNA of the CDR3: TGTGCCATCAGTGACAGTGGGAGGCGCACCGGGGAGCTGTTTTTT.

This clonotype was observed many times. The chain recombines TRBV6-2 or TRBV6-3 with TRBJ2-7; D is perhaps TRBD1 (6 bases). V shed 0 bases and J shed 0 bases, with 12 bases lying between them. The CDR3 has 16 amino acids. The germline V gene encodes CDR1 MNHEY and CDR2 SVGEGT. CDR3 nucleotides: TGTGCCAGCAGTTACTCCCCGGGACAATACTCCTACGAGCAGTACTTC. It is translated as CASSYSPGQYSYEQYF.

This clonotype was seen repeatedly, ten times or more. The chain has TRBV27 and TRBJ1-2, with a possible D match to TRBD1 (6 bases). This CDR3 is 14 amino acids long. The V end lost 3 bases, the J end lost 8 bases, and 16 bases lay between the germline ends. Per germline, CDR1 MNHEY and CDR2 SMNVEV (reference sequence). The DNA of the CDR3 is TGTGCCAGCAGTTTTCTCGTACAGGGAAGCGGCTACACCTTC. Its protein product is CASSFLVQGSGYTF.

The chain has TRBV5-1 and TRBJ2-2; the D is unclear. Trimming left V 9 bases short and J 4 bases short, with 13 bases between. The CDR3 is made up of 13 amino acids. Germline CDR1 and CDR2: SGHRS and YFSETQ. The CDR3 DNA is TGCGCCACCGATGAGAGATTCACCGGGGAGCTGTTTTTT. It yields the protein CATDERFTGELFF.

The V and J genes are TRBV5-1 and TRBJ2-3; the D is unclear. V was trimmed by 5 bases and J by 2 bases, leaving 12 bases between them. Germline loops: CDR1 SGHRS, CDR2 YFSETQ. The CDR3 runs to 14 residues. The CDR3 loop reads CASSQGRATDTQYF. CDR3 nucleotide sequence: TGCGCCAGCAGTCAAGGACGGGCCACAGATACGCAGTATTTT.

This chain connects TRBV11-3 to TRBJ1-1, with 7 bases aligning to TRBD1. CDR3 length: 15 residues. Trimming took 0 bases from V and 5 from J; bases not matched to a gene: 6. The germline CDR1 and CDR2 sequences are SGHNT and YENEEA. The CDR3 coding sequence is TGTGCCAGCAGCTTAGAGGCAGGGGGACGTACTGAAGCTTTCTTT. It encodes CASSLEAGGRTEAFF.

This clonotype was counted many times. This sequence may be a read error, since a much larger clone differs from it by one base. CDR3 amino acids: CASIMNTEAFF. The DNA of the CDR3 is TGTGCCAGCATAATGAACACTGAAGCTTTCTTT. The V and J genes are TRBV6-2 or TRBV6-3 and TRBJ1-1; no clear D. Germline CDR1 and CDR2: MNHEY and SVGEGT. Trimming took off 7 bases at V and 0 bases at J, with 3 bases between the two ends. The CDR3 consists of 11 residues.

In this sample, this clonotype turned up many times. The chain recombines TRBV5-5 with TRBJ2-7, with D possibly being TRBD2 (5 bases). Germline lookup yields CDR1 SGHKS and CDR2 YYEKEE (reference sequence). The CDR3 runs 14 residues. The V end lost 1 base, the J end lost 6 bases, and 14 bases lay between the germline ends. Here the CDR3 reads CASSLRLATSEQYF. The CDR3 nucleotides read TGTGCCAGCAGCTTGCGGCTAGCTACGTCCGAGCAGTACTTC. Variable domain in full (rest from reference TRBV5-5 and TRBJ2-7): DAGVTQSPTHLIKTRGQQVTLRCSPISGHKSVSWYQQVLGQGPQFIFQYYEKEERGRGNFPDRFSARQFPNYSSELNVNALLLGDSALYLCASSLRLATSEQYFGPGTRLTVT.

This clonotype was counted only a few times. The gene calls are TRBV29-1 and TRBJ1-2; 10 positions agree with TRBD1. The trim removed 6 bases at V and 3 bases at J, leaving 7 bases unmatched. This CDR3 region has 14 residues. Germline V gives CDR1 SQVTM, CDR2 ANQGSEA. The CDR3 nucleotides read TGCAGCGTGGGGGGGACAGGGGCGTACTATGGCTACACCTTC. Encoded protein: CSVGGTGAYYGYTF.